This T cell receptor beta chain was found in a study of T cell repertoires in cytomegalovirus infection. About the research overall: The authors relied on CMV epitopes, both recently identified HLA-C-restricted and well-studied HLA-B-restricted. Through public TCR beta signatures, both CMV infection and matching HLA type were indicated. Study findings and constraints: Ex vivo, HLA-C-restricted CMV-specific TCR beta clonotypes prevailed over the rest of the response.

Points on this clonotype: Its antigen is as yet unknown.

V was clipped by 1 base and J by 6 bases, with 10 bases between them. Germline V gives CDR1 SGHDT, CDR2 YYEEEE. This CDR3 region has 14 residues. Each CDR3 protein is one row after TCRdb ran MiXCR on the reads. The sample has hundreds of thousands of distinct CDR3 sequences, around a third seen once. Sequenced material: cultured CD8+ T cells from PBMCs, taken from culture after CMV antigen stimulation. The receptor comes from a human donor in good health (CMV status not recorded). Some clones in this sample may be carry-over from other donors' samples. This chain joins TRBV5-6 and TRBJ2-2; D possibly corresponds to TRBD2 (6 bases). CDR3 in DNA: TGTGCCAGCAGCTTGTGGAGGGGCGCCGGGGAGCTGTTTTTT. Amino acids: CASSLWRGAGELFF. Full variable domain (missing parts from reference TRBV5-6 and TRBJ2-2): DAGVTQSPTHLIKTRGQQVTLRCSPKSGHDTVSWYQQALGQGPQFIFQYYEEEERQRGNFPDRFSGHQFPNYSSELNVNALLLGDSALYLCASSLWRGAGELFFGEGSRLTVL.